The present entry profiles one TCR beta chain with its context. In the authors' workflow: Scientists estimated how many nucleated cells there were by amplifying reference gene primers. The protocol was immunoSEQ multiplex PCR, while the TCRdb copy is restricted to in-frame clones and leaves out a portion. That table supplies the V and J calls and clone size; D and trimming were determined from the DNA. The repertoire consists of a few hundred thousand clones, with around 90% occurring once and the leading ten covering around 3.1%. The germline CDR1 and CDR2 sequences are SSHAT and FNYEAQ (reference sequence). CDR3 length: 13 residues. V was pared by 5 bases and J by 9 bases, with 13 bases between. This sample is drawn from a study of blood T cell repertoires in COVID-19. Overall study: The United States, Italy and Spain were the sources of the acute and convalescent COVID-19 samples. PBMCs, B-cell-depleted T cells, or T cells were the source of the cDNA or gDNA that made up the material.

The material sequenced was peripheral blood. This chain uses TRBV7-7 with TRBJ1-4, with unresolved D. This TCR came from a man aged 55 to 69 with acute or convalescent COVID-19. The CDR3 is CASSTREGKKLFF. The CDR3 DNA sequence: TGTGCCAGCAGCACCCGGGAGGGAAAAAAACTGTTTTTT.